This T cell receptor (beta chain) stems from a study of cytomegalovirus exposure and HLA in healthy donors. The study, taken as a whole, reports: The study carried out a later analysis of TCR beta sequences. It associated some 17,000 of them with specific HLA alleles at a false discovery rate of 0.05. The study recorded 164 TCR beta chains that were cytomegalovirus-associated.

V was shortened by 2 bases and J by 3 bases, with 11 bases between the two germline ends. The V gene's germline CDR1 is SGDLS and CDR2 YYNGEE. This CDR3 is 15 amino acids long. Regarding this clone: The antigen is not known.

The PCR employed 60 Vbeta primers together with 13 Jbeta primers. Sequenced by immunoSEQ multiplex PCR; TCRdb stores in-frame clones only, minus some. The sample contains about 130,000 clones, 75% to 85% of which appear only once. V and J are TRBV9 and TRBJ2-2, with TRBD2 as a possible D gene (5 bases). This sequence was found in a woman aged 40 to 50 in good health and CMV-seropositive. The sample was PBMCs. Here the CDR3 reads CASSVQRAYTGELFF. CDR3 bases: TGTGCCAGCAGCGTTCAGAGGGCCTACACCGGGGAGCTGTTTTTT.